Listed below are T cell receptor beta chains from one sample, sequenced in a study of beta chain features in type 1 diabetes. Data came from immunoSEQ multiplex PCR; TCRdb stores just in-frame clones and leaves some out. The sample has approximately 140,000 clones; around 9% are singletons. The source material was central memory CD4+ T cells from blood. The receptors here all came from a man under 40 with type 1 diabetes. The CDR3 runs from the conserved cysteine through the conserved F or W. D genes are given only for firm matches. Rows may omit the clone size; those that give it use once, few, many or a size class.

d_call j_call v_call clone_size cdr3_aa cdr3_nt
TRBD1 TRBJ2-7 TRBV7-9 . CASSSSDRDEQYF TGTGCCAGCAGCTCCTCGGACAGGGACGAGCAGTACTTC
. TRBJ1-4 TRBV9 . CASSSRQSANEKLFF TGTGCCAGCAGCTCCAGACAGTCTGCTAATGAAAAACTGTTTTTT
. TRBJ2-6 TRBV10-3 few CAITQGSGANVLTF TGTGCCATCACCCAGGGTTCTGGGGCCAACGTCCTGACTTTC
. TRBJ1-1 TRBV10-3 . CAISERVGGTNTEAFF TGTGCCATCAGTGAAAGGGTCGGGGGGACGAACACTGAAGCTTTCTTT
TRBD2 TRBJ2-3 TRBV4-3 few CASSPTSGGARDTQYF TGCGCCAGCAGCCCAACCAGCGGGGGGGCTAGAGATACGCAGTATTTT
. TRBJ2-3 TRBV7-2 few CASSPRLVLTDTQYF TGTGCCAGCAGCCCTCGACTAGTCCTCACAGATACGCAGTATTTT
. TRBJ2-3 TRBV28 . CASQGKGPTDTQYF TGTGCCAGCCAGGGGAAGGGGCCCACAGATACGCAGTATTTT
TRBD2 TRBJ2-3 TRBV7-2 . CASSSRLASTDTQYF TGTGCCAGCAGCTCCCGACTAGCCTCCACAGATACGCAGTATTTT
TRBD2 TRBJ2-2 TRBV4-2 . CASSQEGGGANTGELFF TGTGCCAGCAGCCAAGAGGGCGGGGGAGCGAACACCGGGGAGCTGTTTTTT
. TRBJ2-7 TRBV6-6 . CATTRDTYEQYF TGTGCCACCACCCGGGACACCTACGAGCAGTACTTC
. TRBJ2-1 TRBV5-5 many CASSPYEGEQFF TGTGCCAGCAGCCCCTACGAGGGTGAGCAGTTCTTC
TRBD2 TRBJ2-1 TRBV29-1 few CSAFLASGGLDEQFF TGCAGCGCCTTCCTAGCTAGCGGGGGTCTGGATGAGCAGTTCTTC
TRBD1 TRBJ1-5 TRBV6-6 many CASSPGGLQPQHF TGTGCCAGCAGTCCAGGGGGCCTTCAGCCCCAGCATTTT
. TRBJ2-5 TRBV6-1 few CASSEMALGGQETQYF TGTGCCAGCAGTGAAATGGCGCTGGGGGGACAAGAGACCCAGTACTTC
. TRBJ1-4 TRBV4-3 few CASSQDRGLNEKLFF TGCGCCAGCAGCCAAGACAGGGGTTTGAATGAAAAACTGTTTTTT
TRBD2 TRBJ2-5 TRBV7-2 . CASSFMGGQETQYF TGTGCCAGCAGCTTTATGGGAGGGCAAGAGACCCAGTACTTC
. TRBJ2-1 TRBV28 . CASRQGAINEQFF TGTGCCAGCAGACAGGGAGCGATCAATGAGCAGTTCTTC
. TRBJ1-2 TRBV6-6 many CASQGRYGYTF TGTGCCAGCCAGGGCCGTTATGGCTACACCTTC